A single sample is the source of the 24 T cell receptor beta chains below, sequenced in a study of Ad26.COV2.S vaccination and SARS-CoV-2 variants. The repertoire was sequenced with immunoSEQ multiplex PCR; TCRdb's copy has only in-frame clones and lacks some. The table has over 110,000 clones, about nine tenths seen once. The specimen was peripheral blood, collected after recovery from COVID-19. These receptors were obtained from a human donor who had recovered from COVID-19.

The CDR3 DNA reads as TGTGCCAGCAGCTTAGGGGGGTTGGTGAACACCGGGGAGCTGTTTTTT. Protein sequence: CASSLGGLVNTGELFF. J is TRBJ2-2 and V is TRBV7-6; D assignment may be TRBD1 or TRBD2 (5 bases each). The germline V gene has CDR1 SGHVS and CDR2 FNYEAQ. This CDR3 is 16 amino acids long. The V end lost 1 base, the J end lost 1 base, and 10 bases lay between the germline ends.

The chain combines TRBV3-1 (or the pseudogene TRBV3-2) with TRBJ2-5; D is uncertain. Trimming removed 4 bases from V and 10 bases from J, with 16 bases in between. CDR3 size: 13 residues. The germline CDR1 and CDR2 sequences are LGHDT and YNNKEL (reference sequence). In nucleotides, the CDR3 is TGTGCCAGCAGCCCCTTAAAGGGTGCGAGCCAGTACTTC. This sequence encodes CASSPLKGASQYF.

This clone appeared once. This chain links TRBV9 with TRBJ1-5; a weak D match, TRBD1 (6 bases). The CDR3 covers 15 residues. With 0 bases removed from V and 4 bases from J, the gap between germline ends came to 11 bases. From germline, CDR1 is SGDLS and CDR2 YYNGEE. The CDR3 DNA sequence: TGTGCCAGCAGCGTAGCTGGGACACCGAATCAGCCCCAGCATTTT. As protein: CASSVAGTPNQPQHF. Variable domain in full (rest from reference TRBV9 and TRBJ1-5): DSGVTQTPKHLITATGQRVTLRCSPRSGDLSVYWYQQSLDQGLQFLIQYYNGEERAKGNILERFSAQQFPDLHSELNLSSLELGDSALYFCASSVAGTPNQPQHFGDGTRLSIL.

The chain is built from TRBV28 and TRBJ2-1; D unclear. The V and J ends lost 4 bases and 0 bases respectively, with 7 bases between them. Germline V gene sequence: CDR1 MDHEN, CDR2 SYDVKM. CDR3 length: 14 residues. The CDR3 region is CASSSPSSYNEQFF. The CDR3 nucleotides are TGTGCCAGCAGTTCCCCTAGCTCCTACAATGAGCAGTTCTTC.

The CDR3 loop reads CASRSQGAREKLFF. The CDR3 bases are TGTGCCAGCAGGTCACAGGGGGCGCGCGAAAAACTGTTTTTT. The chain joins TRBV7-6 to TRBJ1-4, with 9 nucleotides matching TRBD1. Germline CDR1 SGHVS, CDR2 FNYEAQ. J was trimmed by 8 bases and V by 6 bases; bases with no gene match: 7. The CDR3 has 14 amino acids.

The chain joins TRBV7-2 to TRBJ2-3; 7 bases line up with TRBD1. V shed 3 bases and J 13 bases; nucleotides not matched to a gene: 7. Germline loops: CDR1 SGHTA, CDR2 FQGNSA. The CDR3 is made up of 12 amino acids. The CDR3, as DNA: TGTGCCAGCAGCTTTCCCGGGACAGATGAGTATTTT. It translates to CASSFPGTDEYF.

This sequence joins TRBV5-6 and TRBJ2-7; D is ambiguous. Trimming removed 1 base from V and 5 bases from J, with 7 bases in between. Germline CDR1 reads SGHDT; CDR2 reads YYEEEE. The CDR3 contains 12 residues. This chain's CDR3 is CASSLHAHEQYF. CDR3 sequence (DNA): TGTGCCAGCAGCTTGCACGCTCACGAGCAGTACTTC.

The genes are TRBV13 and TRBJ1-3; the match to TRBD1 covers 7 bases. CDR3 length: 16 residues. Germline CDR1 PRHDT, CDR2 FYEKMQ (reference sequence). Trimming cost V 0 bases and J 0 bases; bases outside gene matches: 2. Here the CDR3 reads CASSLGWDSSGNTIYF. CDR3 sequence (DNA): TGTGCCAGCAGCTTAGGCTGGGACAGCTCTGGAAACACCATATATTTT.

This chain uses TRBV4-3 with TRBJ2-7; either TRBD1 or TRBD2 may supply D (7 bases each). This CDR3 is built from 15 residues. CDR1 and CDR2 from the germline V gene are LGHNA and YSLEER. V was pared by 4 bases and J by 2 bases, with 15 bases between. For the CDR3, the DNA is TGCGCCAGCAGCCTGACAGCAGGGGGGGCCTACGAGCAGTACTTC. It specifies CASSLTAGGAYEQYF.

There are a few counts of this clone. This chain links TRBV6-6 with TRBJ2-1, with TRBD2 matching over 8 bases. Losses at the gene ends were 6 bases for V and 0 bases for J; bases not matched to a gene: 1. The CDR3 totals 14 residues. The germline V gene has CDR1 MNHNY and CDR2 SVGAGI (reference sequence). The CDR3 loop reads CASRSGSSYNEQFF. The CDR3 DNA reads TGTGCCAGCAGGAGCGGGAGCTCCTACAATGAGCAGTTCTTC.

The rearrangement uses TRBV6-6 and TRBJ2-1, with 8 bases fitting TRBD1. Trimming removed 5 bases from V and 8 bases from J; junction bases left unmatched: 11. The length of the CDR3 is 15 residues. The germline CDR1 and CDR2 sequences are MNHNY and SVGAGI (reference sequence). CDR3 residues: CASSAGTGSGHEQFF. In DNA form, the CDR3 reads TGTGCCAGCAGTGCCGGGACAGGTTCAGGCCATGAGCAGTTCTTC.

V and J are TRBV19 and TRBJ2-7; a weak D match, TRBD2 (5 bases). Germline V gene data show CDR1 as LNHDA and CDR2 as SQIVND (reference sequence). V dropped 1 base and J dropped 4 bases, with 14 bases sitting between them. CDR3 length: 15 amino acids. In DNA, the CDR3 is TGTGCCAGTAGTATAGGGACCGGGAATCGTTACGAGCAGTACTTC. This gives the protein CASSIGTGNRYEQYF.

The chain recombines TRBV10-3 with TRBJ2-3; 10 bases map to TRBD2. This CDR3 has 14 residues. From germline, CDR1 is ENHRY and CDR2 SYGVKD. Germline trimming cut 5 bases from V and 4 bases from J; bases unmatched to any gene: 3. The CDR3 DNA sequence: TGTGCCATCAGTTCTAGCGGGGGCCCAGATACGCAGTATTTT. Translating it yields CAISSSGGPDTQYF.

This clone was detected only once. The chain carries TRBV28 and TRBJ1-1; D remains ambiguous. Looked up from germline, CDR1 is MDHEN and CDR2 is SYDVKM. This CDR3 has 13 residues. V was shortened by 3 bases and J by 4 bases, with 9 bases between the two germline ends. The CDR3 bases are TGTGCCAGCAGTTTTCAGCTCAGCACTGAAGCTTTCTTT. As protein: CASSFQLSTEAFF.

V usage is TRBV5-1 and J usage is TRBJ2-7; TRBD1 agrees at 7 bases. Looked up from germline, CDR1 is SGHRS and CDR2 is YFSETQ. Losses at the gene ends were 2 bases for V and 2 bases for J; bases not matched to a gene: 4. The CDR3 is 14 residues long. CDR3 sequence: CASSFRQGAYEQYF. The DNA for the CDR3 is TGCGCCAGCAGCTTCCGACAGGGAGCCTACGAGCAGTACTTC.

The chain has TRBV19 and TRBJ2-7; 8 nucleotides line up with TRBD1. With V trimmed by 5 bases and J by 5 bases, 8 bases remained unmatched. The CDR3 has 14 residues. CDR1 and CDR2 (germline): LNHDA, SQIVND (reference sequence). CDR3 loop: CASSPALRGHEQYF. In nucleotides, the CDR3 is TGTGCCAGTAGTCCCGCACTCAGGGGGCACGAGCAGTACTTC. Full variable domain (remainder filled in from reference TRBV19 and TRBJ2-7): DGGITQSPKYLFRKEGQNVTLSCEQNLNHDAMYWYRQDPGQGLRLIYYSQIVNDFQKGDIAEGYSVSREKKESFPLTVTSAQKNPTAFYLCASSPALRGHEQYFGPGTRLTVT.

The chain uses TRBV5-4 and TRBJ2-1; 9 bases are a match to TRBD2. CDR3 size: 15 residues. Germline-derived CDR1 and CDR2 are SGHNT and YYREEE (reference sequence). V shed 0 bases and J 8 bases; nucleotides not matched to a gene: 6. The CDR3 here is CASSLVAGGLYEQFF. DNA for the CDR3: TGTGCCAGCAGCTTGGTGGCGGGGGGGCTTTATGAGCAGTTCTTC. The complete variable domain, with remaining parts taken from reference TRBV5-4 and TRBJ2-1, reads ETGVTQSPTHLIKTRGQQVTLRCSSQSGHNTVSWYQQALGQGPQFIFQYYREEENGRGNFPPRFSGLQFPNYSSELNVNALELDDSALYLCASSLVAGGLYEQFFGPGTRLTVL.

This clone was recorded a few times. This chain connects TRBV5-4 to TRBJ1-6; weak D call: TRBD1 (6 bases). Trimming removed 3 bases at V and 0 bases at J, with 13 bases between. Germline values: CDR1 SGHNT, CDR2 YYREEE (reference sequence). The CDR3 is 17 amino acids. The CDR3 DNA sequence: TGTGCCAGCAGCTCCGGACAGCAGAGCTCCTATAATTCACCCCTCCACTTT. It encodes CASSSGQQSSYNSPLHF.

The rearrangement links TRBV28 to TRBJ2-7, with D perhaps matching TRBD2 (6 bases). V dropped 3 bases and J dropped 1 base, with 10 bases sitting between them. Germline CDR1 and CDR2: MDHEN and SYDVKM. CDR3 length: 14 residues. DNA of the CDR3: TGTGCCAGCAGTTTGGGAGGACTGTCCTACGAGCAGTACTTC. Residues: CASSLGGLSYEQYF. Combining the CDR3 with reference TRBV28 and TRBJ2-7 gives the whole variable domain DVKVTQSSRYLVKRTGEKVFLECVQDMDHENMFWYRQDPGLGLRLIYFSYDVKMKEKGDIPEGYSVSREKKERFSLILESASTNQTSMYLCASSLGGLSYEQYFGPGTRLTVT.

About this clone: Mismatch with germline at one junction end may stem from a read error. The rearrangement uses TRBV7-7 and TRBJ2-2, with D possibly called TRBD1 or TRBD2 (6 bases each). Germline CDR1 SSHAT, CDR2 FNYEAQ (reference sequence). The length of the CDR3 is 19 residues. CDR3 DNA sequence: TGTGCTAGCAGCTTAGGGCTTGGAGGGGGACACGCGAACACCGGGGAGCTGTTTTTT. This translates into CASSLGLGGGHANTGELFF.

The chain has TRBV24-1 and TRBJ2-1; the D gene is possibly TRBD1 (5 bases). This CDR3 region has 15 residues. The germline V gene encodes CDR1 KGHDR and CDR2 SFDVKD. Deletions cut 5 bases from V and 2 bases from J, with 12 bases between. Written as DNA, the CDR3 is TGTGCCACCAGTGGCCCCGGACATCCCTACAATGAGCAGTTCTTC. Protein product: CATSGPGHPYNEQFF.

This chain joins TRBV5-6 and TRBJ1-1, with D possibly TRBD1 on 5 matching bases. The CDR3 contains 15 residues. Germline CDR1 reads SGHDT; CDR2 reads YYEEEE. Between the trimmed V and J ends, which lost 0 bases and 4 bases, there was a span of 13 bases. CDR3 residues: CASSLGLRGGTEAFF. The DNA for the CDR3 is TGTGCCAGCAGCTTGGGCCTCCGGGGGGGCACTGAAGCTTTCTTT.

The gene calls are TRBV19 and TRBJ2-5, with 10 nucleotides matching TRBD2. The CDR3 is 17 residues long. With V trimmed by 1 base and J by 3 bases, 8 bases remained unmatched. Germline CDR1 reads LNHDA; CDR2 reads SQIVND (reference sequence). CDR3 sequence reads: CASSIVWLAGAEETQYF. Here the CDR3 DNA reads TGTGCCAGTAGTATAGTTTGGCTAGCGGGGGCCGAAGAGACCCAGTACTTC. The whole variable domain, filled in from reference TRBV19 and TRBJ2-5, reads DGGITQSPKYLFRKEGQNVTLSCEQNLNHDAMYWYRQDPGQGLRLIYYSQIVNDFQKGDIAEGYSVSREKKESFPLTVTSAQKNPTAFYLCASSIVWLAGAEETQYFGPGTRLLVL.

The chain joins TRBV18 to TRBJ1-1; 7 positions match TRBD1. V dropped 6 bases and J dropped 3; count of bases not matched to a gene: 7. CDR1 is KGHSH and CDR2 is LQKENI in the germline V gene. The CDR3 has 14 amino acids. The CDR3 reads CASSEGTAYTEAFF. The CDR3 DNA sequence: TGTGCCAGCTCGGAAGGGACAGCTTACACTGAAGCTTTCTTT.